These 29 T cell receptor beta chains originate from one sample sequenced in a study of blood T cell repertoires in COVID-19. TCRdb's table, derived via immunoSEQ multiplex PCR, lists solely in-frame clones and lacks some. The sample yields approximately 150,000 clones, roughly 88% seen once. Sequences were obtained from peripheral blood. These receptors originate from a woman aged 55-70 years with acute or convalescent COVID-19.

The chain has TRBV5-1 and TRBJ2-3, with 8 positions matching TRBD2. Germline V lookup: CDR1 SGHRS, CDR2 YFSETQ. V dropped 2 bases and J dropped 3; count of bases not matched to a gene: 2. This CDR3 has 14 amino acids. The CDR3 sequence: CASSFSGTTDTQYF. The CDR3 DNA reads TGCGCCAGCAGCTTTAGCGGGACGACAGATACGCAGTATTTT.

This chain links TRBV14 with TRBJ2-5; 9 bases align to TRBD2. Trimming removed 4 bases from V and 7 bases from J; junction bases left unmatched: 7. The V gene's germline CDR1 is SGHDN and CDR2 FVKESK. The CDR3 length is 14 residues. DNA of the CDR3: TGTGCCAGCAGCCCCGGGACTAGCCGTCCGACCCAGTACTTC. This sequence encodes CASSPGTSRPTQYF.

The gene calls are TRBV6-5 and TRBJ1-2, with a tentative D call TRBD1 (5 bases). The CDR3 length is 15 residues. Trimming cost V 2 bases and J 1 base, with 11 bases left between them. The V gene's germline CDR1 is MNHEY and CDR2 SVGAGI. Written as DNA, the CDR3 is TGTGCCAGCAGTTACGGTCGACAGAATAACTATGGCTACACCTTC. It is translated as CASSYGRQNNYGYTF.

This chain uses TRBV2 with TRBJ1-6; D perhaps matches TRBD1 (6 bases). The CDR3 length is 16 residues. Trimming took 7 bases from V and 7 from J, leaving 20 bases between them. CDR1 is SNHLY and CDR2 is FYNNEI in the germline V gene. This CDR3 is CASTYTGFNLNSPLHF. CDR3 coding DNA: TGTGCCAGCACTTACACAGGGTTCAATTTGAATTCACCCCTCCACTTT.

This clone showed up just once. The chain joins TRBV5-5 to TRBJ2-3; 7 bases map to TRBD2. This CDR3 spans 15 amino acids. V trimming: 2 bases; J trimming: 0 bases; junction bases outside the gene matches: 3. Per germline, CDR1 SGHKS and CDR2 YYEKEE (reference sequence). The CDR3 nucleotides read TGTGCCAGCAGCTTTTCTAGCGGTAGCACAGATACGCAGTATTTT. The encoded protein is CASSFSSGSTDTQYF.

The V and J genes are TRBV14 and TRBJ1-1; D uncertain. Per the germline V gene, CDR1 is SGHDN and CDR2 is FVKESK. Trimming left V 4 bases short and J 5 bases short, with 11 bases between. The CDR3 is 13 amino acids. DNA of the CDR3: TGTGCCAGCAGCCGTCAACAGAAGACTGAAGCTTTCTTT. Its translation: CASSRQQKTEAFF.

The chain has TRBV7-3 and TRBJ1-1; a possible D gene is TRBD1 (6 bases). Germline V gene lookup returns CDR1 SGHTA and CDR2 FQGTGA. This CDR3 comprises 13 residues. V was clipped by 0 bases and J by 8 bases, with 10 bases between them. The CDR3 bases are TGTGCCAGCAGCTTAACGGGGGCCGGGGAAGCTTTCTTT. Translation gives CASSLTGAGEAFF.

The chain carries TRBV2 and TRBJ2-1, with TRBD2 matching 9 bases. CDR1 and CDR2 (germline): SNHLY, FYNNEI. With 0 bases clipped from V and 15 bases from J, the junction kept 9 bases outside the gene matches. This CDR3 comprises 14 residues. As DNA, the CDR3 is TGTGCCAGCAGTGAAGCGGGGTTAGCGGGGGTTGTGTTCTTC. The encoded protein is CASSEAGLAGVVFF.

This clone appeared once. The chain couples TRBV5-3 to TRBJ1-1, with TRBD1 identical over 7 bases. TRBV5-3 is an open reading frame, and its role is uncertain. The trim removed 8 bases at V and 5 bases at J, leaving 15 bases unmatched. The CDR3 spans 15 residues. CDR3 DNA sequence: TGTGCCAGCCCCGACTCTAAGGGGGCTTTGACTGAAGCTTTCTTT. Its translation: CASPDSKGALTEAFF.

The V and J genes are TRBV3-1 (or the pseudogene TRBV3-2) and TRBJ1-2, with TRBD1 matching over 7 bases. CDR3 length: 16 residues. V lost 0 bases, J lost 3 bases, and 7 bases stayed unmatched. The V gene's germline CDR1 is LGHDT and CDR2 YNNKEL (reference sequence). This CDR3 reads CASSQDLYRGHYGYTF. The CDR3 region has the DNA TGTGCCAGCAGCCAAGATTTATACAGGGGCCACTATGGCTACACCTTC.

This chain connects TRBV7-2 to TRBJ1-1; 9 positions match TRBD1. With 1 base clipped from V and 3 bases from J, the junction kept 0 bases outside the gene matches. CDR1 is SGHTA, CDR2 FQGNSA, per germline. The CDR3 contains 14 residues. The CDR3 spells CASSLGQGDTEAFF. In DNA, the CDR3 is TGTGCCAGCAGCTTAGGACAGGGGGACACTGAAGCTTTCTTT.

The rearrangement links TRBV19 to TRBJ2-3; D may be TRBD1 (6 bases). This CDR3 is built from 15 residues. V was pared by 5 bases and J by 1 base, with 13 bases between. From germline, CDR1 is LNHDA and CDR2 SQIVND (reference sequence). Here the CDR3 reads CASSGLGAGTDTQYF. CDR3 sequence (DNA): TGTGCCAGTAGTGGGTTGGGGGCCGGCACAGATACGCAGTATTTT.

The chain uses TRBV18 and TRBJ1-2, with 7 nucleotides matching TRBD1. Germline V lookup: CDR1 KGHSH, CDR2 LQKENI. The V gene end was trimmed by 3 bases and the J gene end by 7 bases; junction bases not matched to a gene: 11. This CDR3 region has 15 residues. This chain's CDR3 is CASSPMGTEAAGYTF. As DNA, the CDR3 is TGTGCCAGCTCACCTATGGGGACAGAAGCCGCTGGCTACACCTTC.

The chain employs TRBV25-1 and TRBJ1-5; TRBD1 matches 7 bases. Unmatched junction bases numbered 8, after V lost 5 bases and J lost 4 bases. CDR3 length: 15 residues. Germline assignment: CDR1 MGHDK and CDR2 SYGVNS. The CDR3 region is CASSPLGGGNQPQHF. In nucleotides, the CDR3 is TGTGCCAGCAGTCCCCTAGGGGGCGGTAATCAGCCCCAGCATTTT.

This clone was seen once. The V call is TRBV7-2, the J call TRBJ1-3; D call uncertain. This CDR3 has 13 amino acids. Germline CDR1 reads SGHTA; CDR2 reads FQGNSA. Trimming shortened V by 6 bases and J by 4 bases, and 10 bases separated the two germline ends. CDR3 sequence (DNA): TGTGCCAGCAGTTCTTCCAGGGGAAACACCATATATTTT. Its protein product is CASSSSRGNTIYF. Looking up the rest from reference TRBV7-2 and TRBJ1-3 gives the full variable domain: GAGVSQSPSNKVTEKGKDVELRCDPISGHTALYWYRQSLGQGLEFLIYFQGNSAPDKSGLPSDRFSAERTGGSVSTLTIQRTQQEDSAVYLCASSSSRGNTIYFGEGSWLTVV.

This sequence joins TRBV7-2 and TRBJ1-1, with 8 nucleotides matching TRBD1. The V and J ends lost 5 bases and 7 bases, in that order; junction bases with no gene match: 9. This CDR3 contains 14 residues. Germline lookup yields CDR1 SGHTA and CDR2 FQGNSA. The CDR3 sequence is CASSPRTGWDEAFF. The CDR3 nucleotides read TGTGCCAGCAGCCCGCGGACAGGGTGGGATGAAGCTTTCTTT.

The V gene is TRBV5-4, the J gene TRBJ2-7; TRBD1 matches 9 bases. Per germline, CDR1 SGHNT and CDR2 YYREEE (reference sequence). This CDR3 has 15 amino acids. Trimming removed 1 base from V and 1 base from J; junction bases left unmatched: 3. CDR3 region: CASSLRTGASYEQYF. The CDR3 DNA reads TGTGCCAGCAGCTTGAGGACAGGGGCGTCCTACGAGCAGTACTTC.

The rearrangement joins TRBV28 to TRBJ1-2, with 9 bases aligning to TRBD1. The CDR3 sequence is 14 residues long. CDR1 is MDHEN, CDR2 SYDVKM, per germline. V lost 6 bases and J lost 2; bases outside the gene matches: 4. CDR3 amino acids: CASRHTGGNYGYTF. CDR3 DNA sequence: TGTGCCAGCAGGCATACAGGGGGCAACTATGGCTACACCTTC.

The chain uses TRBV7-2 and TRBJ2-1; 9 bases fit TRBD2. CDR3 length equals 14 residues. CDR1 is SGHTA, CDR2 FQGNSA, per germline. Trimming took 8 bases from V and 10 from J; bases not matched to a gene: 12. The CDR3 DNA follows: TGTGCCAGCGTGAAGGCGGGGGGGCCAGGAGAGCAGTTCTTC. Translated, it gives CASVKAGGPGEQFF.

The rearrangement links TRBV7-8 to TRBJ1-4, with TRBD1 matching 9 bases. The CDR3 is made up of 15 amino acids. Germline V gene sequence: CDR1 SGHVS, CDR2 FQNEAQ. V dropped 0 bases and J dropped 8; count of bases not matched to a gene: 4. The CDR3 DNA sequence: TGTGCCAGCAGCTTAGCGGGGACAGGGAGGGAAAAACTGTTTTTT. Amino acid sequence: CASSLAGTGREKLFF.

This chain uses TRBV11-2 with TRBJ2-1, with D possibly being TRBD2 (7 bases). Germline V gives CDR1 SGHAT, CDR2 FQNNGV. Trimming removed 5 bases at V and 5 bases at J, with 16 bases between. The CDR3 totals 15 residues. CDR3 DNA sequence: TGTGCCAGCAGCCAGGGTAGGGGGGGAAACAATGAGCAGTTCTTC. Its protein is CASSQGRGGNNEQFF.

The CDR3 DNA reads as TGTGCCAGCAGCTTAGTCCCGGGACAGGGGGTGACTGAAGCTTTCTTT. Translation: CASSLVPGQGVTEAFF. The chain combines TRBV7-9 with TRBJ1-1; 11 bases line up with TRBD1. Losses at the gene ends were 1 base for V and 5 bases for J; bases not matched to a gene: 6. Germline values: CDR1 SEHNR, CDR2 FQNEAQ (reference sequence). The CDR3 is 16 residues long.

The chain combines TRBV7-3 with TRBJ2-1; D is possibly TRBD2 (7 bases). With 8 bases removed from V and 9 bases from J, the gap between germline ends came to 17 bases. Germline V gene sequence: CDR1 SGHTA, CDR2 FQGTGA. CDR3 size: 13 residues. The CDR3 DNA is TGTGCCAGCGCCGGGACATCGGGAGGTGAGCAGTTCTTC. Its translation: CASAGTSGGEQFF.

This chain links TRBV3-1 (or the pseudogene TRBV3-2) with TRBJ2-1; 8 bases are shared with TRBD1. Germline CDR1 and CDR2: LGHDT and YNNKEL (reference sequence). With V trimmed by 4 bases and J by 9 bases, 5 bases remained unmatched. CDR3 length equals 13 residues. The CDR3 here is CASSPGQGGEQFF. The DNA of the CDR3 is TGTGCCAGCAGCCCAGGACAGGGTGGTGAGCAGTTCTTC.

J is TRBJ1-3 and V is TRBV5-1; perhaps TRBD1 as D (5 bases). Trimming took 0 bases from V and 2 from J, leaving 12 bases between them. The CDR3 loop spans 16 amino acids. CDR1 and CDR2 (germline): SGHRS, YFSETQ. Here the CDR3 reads CASSLGQGLPGNTIYF. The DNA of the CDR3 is TGCGCCAGCAGCTTGGGTCAGGGTCTCCCTGGAAACACCATATATTTT.

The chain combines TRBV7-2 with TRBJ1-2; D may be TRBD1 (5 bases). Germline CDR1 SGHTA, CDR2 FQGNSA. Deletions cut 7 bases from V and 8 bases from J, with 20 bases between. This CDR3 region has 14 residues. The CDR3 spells CASMIPGLVLGYTF. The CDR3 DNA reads TGTGCCAGCATGATACCGGGACTCGTACTGGGCTACACCTTC.

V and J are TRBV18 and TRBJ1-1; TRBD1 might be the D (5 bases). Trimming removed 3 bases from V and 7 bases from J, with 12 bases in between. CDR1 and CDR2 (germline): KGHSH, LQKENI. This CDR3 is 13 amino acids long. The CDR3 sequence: CASSPQGANEAFF. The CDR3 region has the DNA TGTGCCAGCTCACCGCAGGGCGCGAATGAAGCTTTCTTT.

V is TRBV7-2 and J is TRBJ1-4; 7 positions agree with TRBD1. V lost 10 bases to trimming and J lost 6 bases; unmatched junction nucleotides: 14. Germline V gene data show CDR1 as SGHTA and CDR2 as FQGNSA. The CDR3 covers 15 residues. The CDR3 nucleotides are TGTGCCACCTCTTGGAGGGGGCGATTTGATGAAAAACTGTTTTTT. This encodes CATSWRGRFDEKLFF.

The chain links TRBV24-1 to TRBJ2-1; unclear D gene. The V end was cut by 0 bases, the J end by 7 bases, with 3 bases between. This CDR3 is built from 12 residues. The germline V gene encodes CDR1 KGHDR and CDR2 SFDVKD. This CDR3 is CATSDLLNEQFF. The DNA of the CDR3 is TGTGCCACCAGTGATTTGCTAAATGAGCAGTTCTTC.